These T cell receptor beta chains were read from a single sample in a study of blood T cell repertoires in COVID-19. Data came from immunoSEQ multiplex PCR; TCRdb stores just in-frame clones and leaves some out. This sample carries 35,000 to 45,000 clones, 90% to 95% of them seen once, and the ten largest clones take 0.3% to 0.4%. Sequencing was carried out using peripheral blood. These receptors originate from a man aged 45-65 years with COVID-19, enrolled during active disease. The CDR3 runs from the conserved cysteine through the conserved F or W. Fields, in order: clone size, J gene, V gene, CDR3 length, D gene, CDR3 protein, CDR3 DNA. A D gene is named only where the DNA matches it firmly. A clone size is listed for some rows: how often the clone was seen (once, few, many), or a class if it is expanded.

clone_size: NA
j_call: TRBJ1-4
v_call: TRBV7-2
cdr3_length: 15
d_call: NA
cdr3_aa: CASSFYRNPNEKLFF
cdr3_nt: TGTGCCAGCAGCTTCTACAGGAACCCTAATGAAAAACTGTTTTTT

clone_size: NA
j_call: TRBJ1-1
v_call: TRBV10-3
cdr3_length: 14
d_call: TRBD1
cdr3_aa: CAIAPSDRGTEAFF
cdr3_nt: TGTGCCATCGCCCCCTCGGACAGGGGGACTGAAGCTTTCTTT

clone_size: NA
j_call: TRBJ1-4
v_call: TRBV7-3
cdr3_length: 15
d_call: NA
cdr3_aa: CASSPGVGLSEKLFF
cdr3_nt: TGTGCCAGCAGCCCCGGTGTGGGCTTGAGTGAAAAACTGTTTTTT

clone_size: NA
j_call: TRBJ2-5
v_call: TRBV30
cdr3_length: 14
d_call: TRBD2
cdr3_aa: CAWSLAGGGKTQYF
cdr3_nt: TGTGCCTGGAGTCTAGCGGGAGGGGGGAAGACCCAGTACTTC

clone_size: NA
j_call: TRBJ2-3
v_call: TRBV6-1
cdr3_length: 14
d_call: NA
cdr3_aa: CASSELGRTDTQYF
cdr3_nt: TGTGCCAGCAGTGAGTTGGGGCGCACCGATACGCAGTATTTT

clone_size: NA
j_call: TRBJ2-3
v_call: TRBV4-2
cdr3_length: 22
d_call: TRBD2
cdr3_aa: CASSQDERGTSGRKKQEGTQYF
cdr3_nt: TGTGCCAGCAGCCAAGATGAGAGGGGGACTAGCGGGAGGAAAAAGCAGGAAGGTACGCAGTATTTT

clone_size: NA
j_call: TRBJ1-6
v_call: TRBV19
cdr3_length: 14
d_call: NA
cdr3_aa: CASSITDENSPLHF
cdr3_nt: TGTGCCAGTAGTATAACAGATGAGAATTCACCCCTCCACTTT

clone_size: NA
j_call: TRBJ2-4
v_call: TRBV10-3
cdr3_length: 14
d_call: TRBD1
cdr3_aa: CAISVDRAPNIQYF
cdr3_nt: TGTGCCATCAGTGTGGACAGGGCCCCGAACATTCAGTACTTC

clone_size: NA
j_call: TRBJ2-5
v_call: TRBV4-1
cdr3_length: 12
d_call: NA
cdr3_aa: CASSADQETQYF
cdr3_nt: TGCGCCAGCAGCGCCGATCAGGAGACCCAGTACTTC

clone_size: few
j_call: TRBJ2-7
v_call: TRBV2
cdr3_length: 15
d_call: NA
cdr3_aa: CANTIKTRSSYEQYF
cdr3_nt: TGTGCCAACACGATTAAGACTAGGAGCTCCTACGAGCAGTACTTC

clone_size: NA
j_call: TRBJ1-2
v_call: TRBV28
cdr3_length: 13
d_call: NA
cdr3_aa: CASSFSPSYGYTF
cdr3_nt: TGTGCCAGCAGTTTTTCACCGAGCTATGGCTACACCTTC

clone_size: NA
j_call: TRBJ2-7
v_call: TRBV10-3
cdr3_length: 14
d_call: TRBD1
cdr3_aa: CATDKGQGGYEQYF
cdr3_nt: TGTGCCACCGACAAGGGACAGGGGGGGTACGAGCAGTACTTC

clone_size: NA
j_call: TRBJ2-1
v_call: TRBV11-2
cdr3_length: 15
d_call: TRBD2
cdr3_aa: CASSFRTSGNNEQFF
cdr3_nt: TGTGCCAGCAGCTTTCGGACTAGCGGGAACAATGAGCAGTTCTTC

clone_size: once
j_call: TRBJ1-4
v_call: TRBV5-1
cdr3_length: 14
d_call: NA
cdr3_aa: CASSQTPANEKLFF
cdr3_nt: TGCGCCAGCAGCCAGACACCGGCTAATGAAAAACTGTTTTTT

clone_size: NA
j_call: TRBJ2-7
v_call: TRBV5-4
cdr3_length: 18
d_call: TRBD2
cdr3_aa: CASSLGSGLADPSYEQYF
cdr3_nt: TGTGCCAGCAGCTTAGGATCGGGACTAGCGGACCCCTCCTACGAGCAGTACTTC

clone_size: NA
j_call: TRBJ2-1
v_call: TRBV5-4
cdr3_length: 15
d_call: TRBD2
cdr3_aa: CASSWGGGHMNEQFF
cdr3_nt: TGTGCCAGCAGCTGGGGCGGGGGGCATATGAATGAGCAGTTCTTC

clone_size: NA
j_call: TRBJ1-6
v_call: TRBV9
cdr3_length: 15
d_call: TRBD1
cdr3_aa: CASSETGTENSPLHF
cdr3_nt: TGTGCCAGCAGCGAAACCGGGACAGAGAATTCACCCCTCCACTTT

clone_size: NA
j_call: TRBJ2-7
v_call: TRBV6-5
cdr3_length: 15
d_call: TRBD2
cdr3_aa: CASSYFYGRSYEQYF
cdr3_nt: TGTGCCAGCAGTTATTTCTACGGGAGGTCCTACGAGCAGTACTTC

clone_size: once
j_call: TRBJ1-4
v_call: TRBV5-8
cdr3_length: 20
d_call: NA
cdr3_aa: CASSILRGGPTISTNEKLFF
cdr3_nt: TGTGCCAGCAGCATCCTGCGGGGAGGGCCTACTATATCAACTAATGAAAAACTGTTTTTT

clone_size: NA
j_call: TRBJ2-5
v_call: TRBV28
cdr3_length: 14
d_call: TRBD1
cdr3_aa: CASSFDRGRETQYF
cdr3_nt: TGTGCCAGCAGTTTTGACAGGGGGAGAGAGACCCAGTACTTC

clone_size: NA
j_call: TRBJ2-2
v_call: TRBV5-1
cdr3_length: 16
d_call: TRBD2
cdr3_aa: CASSLASGANTGELFF
cdr3_nt: TGCGCCAGCAGCTTGGCGAGCGGGGCGAACACCGGGGAGCTGTTTTTT

clone_size: NA
j_call: TRBJ1-6
v_call: TRBV5-1
cdr3_length: 16
d_call: TRBD1
cdr3_aa: CASSVDRGSYNSPLHF
cdr3_nt: TGCGCCAGCAGCGTAGACAGGGGTTCCTATAATTCACCCCTCCACTTT

clone_size: NA
j_call: TRBJ1-5
v_call: TRBV4-2
cdr3_length: 18
d_call: TRBD1
cdr3_aa: CASSQGGQGGIGNQPQHF
cdr3_nt: TGTGCCAGCAGCCAAGGGGGACAGGGAGGTATAGGCAATCAGCCCCAGCATTTT

clone_size: NA
j_call: TRBJ1-5
v_call: TRBV28
cdr3_length: 16
d_call: TRBD1
cdr3_aa: CASRTGGLRVGQPQHF
cdr3_nt: TGTGCCAGCAGGACAGGGGGCTTGAGAGTGGGTCAGCCCCAGCATTTT